This T cell receptor beta chain was recorded in a study of T cells expressing NK-cell markers. Reprocessing the 5' RACE reads, TCRdb reports a single entry for every CDR3 protein and omits DNA. The sample has 400,000 or so distinct CDR3 sequences, and its top ten clones hold about 10%. The CDR3 runs 15 residues. Germline lookup yields CDR1 MNHEY and CDR2 SMNVEV (reference sequence). The receptor comes from a woman between 45 and 65 years old in good health. Sequenced sample: blood T cells: a sorted CD56 or NKG2C T cell subset, CD4+ or CD8+ T cells, or bulk PBMC T cells (not recorded which). The rearrangement joins TRBV27 to TRBJ2-5; there is no DNA to check the TCRdb D call of TRBD1. This CDR3 is CASSPHIRGQETQYF.